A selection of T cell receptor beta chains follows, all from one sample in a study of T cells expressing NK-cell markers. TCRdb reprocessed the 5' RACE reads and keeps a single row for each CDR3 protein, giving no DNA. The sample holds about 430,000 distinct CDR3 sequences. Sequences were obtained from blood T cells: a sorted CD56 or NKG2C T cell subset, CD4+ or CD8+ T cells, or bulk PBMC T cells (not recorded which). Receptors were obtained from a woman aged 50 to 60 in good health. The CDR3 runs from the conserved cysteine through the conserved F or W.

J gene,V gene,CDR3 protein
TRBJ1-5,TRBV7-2,CASSRWDRVDQPQHF
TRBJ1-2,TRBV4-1,CASSQRGGLRGYTF
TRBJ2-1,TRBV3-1,CASTVRGQGIFF
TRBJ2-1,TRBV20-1,CSARTSGRPLNEQFF
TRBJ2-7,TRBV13,CASSPPEIAGRHEQYF
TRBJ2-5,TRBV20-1,CSARPTGLRKETQYF
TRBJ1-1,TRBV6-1,CASSRTLGGMNTEAFF
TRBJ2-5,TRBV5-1,CASSQNRGQGTQYF
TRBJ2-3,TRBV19,CASSLSGTGGITDTQYF
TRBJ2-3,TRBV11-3,CASSQSTSREADTQYF
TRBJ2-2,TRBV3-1,CASSQGILSGELFF
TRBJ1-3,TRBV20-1,CSARDRALRTSGNTIYF
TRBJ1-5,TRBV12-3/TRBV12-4,CASSFVAKGYSNQPQHF
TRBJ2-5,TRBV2,CASSVVAGSQETQYF
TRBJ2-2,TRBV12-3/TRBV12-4,CASTHLGLGIHGELFF
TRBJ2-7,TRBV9,CASSVATEGEQYF
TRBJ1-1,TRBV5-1,CASSSTSLSWTEAFF
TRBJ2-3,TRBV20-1,CSAPGGTWEGTDTQYF
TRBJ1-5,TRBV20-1,CSARVDRNQPQHF
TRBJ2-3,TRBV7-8,CASSLVLLAGADSTDTQYF
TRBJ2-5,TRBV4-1,CASGWGLQETQYF
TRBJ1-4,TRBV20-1,CSAPGSTNEKLFF
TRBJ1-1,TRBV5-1,CASSLNQNTEAFF
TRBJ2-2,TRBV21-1,CATNTQANTGELFF
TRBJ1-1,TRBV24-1,CATSERPQGEAFF
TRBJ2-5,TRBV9,CASSGQGWETQYF
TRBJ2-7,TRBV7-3,CASSLTSQGIPGEQYF
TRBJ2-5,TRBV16,CASSQSGKTQYF
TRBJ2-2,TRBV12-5,CASGLFPGAGELFF
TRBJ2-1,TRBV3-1,CASSLRGRDEQFF
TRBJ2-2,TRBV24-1,CATSDLGTANTGELFF
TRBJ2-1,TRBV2,CASAATSGRAGEQFF
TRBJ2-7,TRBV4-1,CASSQDFGEQYF
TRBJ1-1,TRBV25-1,CASQTGKDTEAFF
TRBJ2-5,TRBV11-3,CASRLGQETQYF
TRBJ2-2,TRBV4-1,CASSSPGLANADHTGELFF
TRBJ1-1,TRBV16,CASSQRQGVGAFF
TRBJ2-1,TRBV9,CASSGLSSLRGNEQFF
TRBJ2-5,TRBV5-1,CASSLGVGGTDQYF
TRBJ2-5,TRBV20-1,CSAWLAGVGETQYF
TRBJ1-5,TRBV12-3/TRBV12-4,CASSQGPRNGQPQHF
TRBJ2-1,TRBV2,CASRGGLAGDGGEQFF
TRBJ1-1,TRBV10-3,CAISESRRLVGEAFF
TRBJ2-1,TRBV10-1,CASSESVQGKDEQFF
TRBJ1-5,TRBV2,CASSEGRGYQPQHF
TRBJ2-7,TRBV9,CASSVDAGGVLYEQYF
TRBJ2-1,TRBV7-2,CASSPLQGLHNEQFF
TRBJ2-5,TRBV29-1,CSVEARTAGETQYF
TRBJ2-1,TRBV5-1,CASSWTLSGSEQFF
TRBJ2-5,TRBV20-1,CSARPLRVADRQETQYF